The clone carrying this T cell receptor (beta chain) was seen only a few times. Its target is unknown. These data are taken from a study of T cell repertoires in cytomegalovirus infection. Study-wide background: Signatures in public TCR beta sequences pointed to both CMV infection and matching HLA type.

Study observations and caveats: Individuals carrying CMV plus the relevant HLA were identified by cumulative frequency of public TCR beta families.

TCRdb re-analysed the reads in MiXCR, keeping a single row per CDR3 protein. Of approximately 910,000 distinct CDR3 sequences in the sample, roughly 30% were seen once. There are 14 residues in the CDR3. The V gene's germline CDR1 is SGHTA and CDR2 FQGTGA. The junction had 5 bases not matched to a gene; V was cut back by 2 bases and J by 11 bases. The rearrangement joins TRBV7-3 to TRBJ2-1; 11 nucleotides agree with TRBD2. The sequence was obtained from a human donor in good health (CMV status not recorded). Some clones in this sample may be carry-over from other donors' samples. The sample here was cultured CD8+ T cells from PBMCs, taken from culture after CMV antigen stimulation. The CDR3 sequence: CASSLLSSGGKQFF. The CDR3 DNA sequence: TGTGCCAGCAGCTTACTGTCTAGCGGGGGGAAGCAGTTCTTC. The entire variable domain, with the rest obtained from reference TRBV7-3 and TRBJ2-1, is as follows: GAGVSQTPSNKVTEKGKYVELRCDPISGHTALYWYRQSLGQGPEFLIYFQGTGAADDSGLPNDRFFAVRPEGSVSTLKIQRTERGDSAVYLCASSLLSSGGKQFFGPGTRLTVL.